This TCR beta chain was captured in a study of brain T cells in children with intractable seizures. Time point noted: blood from clinic visit 5 months post-surgery; TSC patient then seizure free. Only cases whose brain tissue showed the highest T cell transcript signatures were sequenced. At least one anti-epileptic drug was given before surgery. The method was immunoSEQ multiplex PCR; TCRdb's version includes in-frame clones alone and lacks a portion of them. The sample carries around 340,000 clones, over 90% recorded once. The CDR3 runs 16 residues. CDR1 is SGHRS, CDR2 YFSETQ, per germline. Unmatched junction bases numbered 5, after V lost 0 bases and J lost 1 base.

The receptor comes from a boy younger than two with tuberous sclerosis and intractable seizures. The chain uses TRBV5-1 and TRBJ2-7; 9 bases agree with TRBD2. The sequenced sample was peripheral blood, obtained 4 to 5 months after surgery. The CDR3 region is CASSLASGRSSYEQYF. The CDR3 region has the DNA TGCGCCAGCAGCTTGGCCAGCGGGAGGTCGTCCTACGAGCAGTACTTC.